The clone carrying this TCR beta chain showed up just a few times. These data are taken from a study of blood T cell repertoires in COVID-19. On the study more broadly: COVID-19 samples collected from the United States, Italy and Spain covered acute and convalescent phases.

The CDR3 has 13 residues. With 10 bases clipped from V and 5 bases from J, the junction kept 8 bases outside the gene matches. Germline V lookup: CDR1 ENHRY, CDR2 SYGVKD. Those enrolled, adults aged roughly 18 to 100 years, came from about two dozen US areas. Authors' processing steps: Amplification with reference gene primers provided the estimates of nucleated cell counts. Repertoires were generated with immunoSEQ multiplex PCR, while TCRdb's copy carries only in-frame clones and drops some. From that table come the V and J calls and clone size; the DNA was used to work out D and trimming. Among roughly 190,000 clones listed, approximately 85% were seen once.

The sequence was collected from a man aged 35 to 55 who had recovered from COVID-19. V and J are TRBV10-3 and TRBJ2-1; TRBD2 agrees at 7 bases. The sequenced sample was PBMCs or T cells enriched from blood (not recorded which). The CDR3 loop is CATGEGGNNEQFF. DNA of the CDR3: TGTGCCACCGGGGAGGGCGGAAACAATGAGCAGTTCTTC.